A selection of T cell receptor beta chains follows, all from one sample in a study of brain T cells in children with intractable seizures. Data came from immunoSEQ multiplex PCR; TCRdb stores just in-frame clones and leaves some out. The table includes about 80,000 clones, around 91% detected once. This specimen was peripheral blood, taken at surgery. These receptors came from a girl aged 2 to 9 with Rasmussen encephalitis and intractable seizures. CDR3s include the opening cysteine and the closing phenylalanine or tryptophan. A D gene is named only where the DNA matches it firmly. Size is omitted from some rows. Given values are once, few, many or a class for expanded clones.

clone size | D gene | J gene | V gene | CDR3 protein | CDR3 DNA
- | TRBD2 | TRBJ2-1 | TRBV14 | CASSPAGTSIIYEQFF | TGTGCCAGCAGCCCCGCCGGGACTAGTATTATCTATGAGCAGTTCTTC
- | TRBD1 | TRBJ2-2 | TRBV14 | CASSLGQGVNGELFF | TGTGCCAGCAGCCTCGGACAGGGGGTAAACGGGGAGCTGTTTTTT
- | TRBD2 | TRBJ2-5 | TRBV7-8 | CASSLGLAGGSGETQYF | TGTGCCAGCAGCTTAGGACTAGCGGGAGGGTCTGGAGAGACCCAGTACTTC
once | TRBD1 | TRBJ2-3 | TRBV7-2 | CASSGRDRARTQYF | TGTGCCAGCAGCGGCCGAGACAGGGCCAGAACGCAGTATTTT
- | - | TRBJ1-1 | TRBV6-6 | CASTIERTAEAFF | TGTGCCAGCACCATCGAAAGGACAGCTGAAGCTTTCTTT
- | TRBD1 | TRBJ2-2 | TRBV19 | CASSMRQGGTGELFF | TGTGCCAGTAGTATGAGACAGGGTGGCACCGGGGAGCTGTTTTTT
- | TRBD2 | TRBJ2-1 | TRBV5-1 | CASSPAGGPGNEQFF | TGCGCCAGCAGCCCAGCGGGAGGGCCAGGCAATGAGCAGTTCTTC
- | TRBD1 | TRBJ2-5 | TRBV3-1/TRBV3-2 | CASSRTTGAQETQYF | TGTGCCAGCAGCCGAACGACAGGGGCGCAAGAGACCCAGTACTTC
once | TRBD2 | TRBJ2-3 | TRBV5-5 | CASSLILAGATDTQYF | TGTGCCAGCAGCTTGATATTAGCGGGCGCTACAGATACGCAGTATTTT
few | TRBD1 | TRBJ1-2 | TRBV5-4 | CASSADRESGYTF | TGTGCCAGCAGCGCGGACAGGGAATCTGGCTACACCTTC
- | TRBD1 | TRBJ2-7 | TRBV6-6 | CASRRTGLTYEQYF | TGTGCCAGCAGGCGGACAGGGCTAACCTACGAGCAGTACTTC
- | - | TRBJ2-3 | TRBV19 | CASSISETDTQYF | TGTGCCAGTAGTATATCAGAGACAGATACGCAGTATTTT
- | TRBD1 | TRBJ1-2 | TRBV30 | CAWSVSPTYRGDYGYTF | TGTGCCTGGAGTGTCTCCCCGACCTACAGGGGAGACTATGGCTACACCTTC
- | TRBD1 | TRBJ2-1 | TRBV9 | CASSVGTGVGNEQFF | TGTGCCAGCAGCGTCGGGACAGGGGTGGGGAATGAGCAGTTCTTC
- | - | TRBJ2-1 | TRBV10-1 | CASSERGYFNEQFF | TGCGCCAGCAGTGAGCGGGGATACTTCAATGAGCAGTTCTTC
- | - | TRBJ2-7 | TRBV7-7 | CASSFAAGSSYEQYF | TGTGCCAGCAGCTTTGCGGCAGGAAGCTCCTACGAGCAGTACTTC
- | - | TRBJ2-2 | TRBV24-1 | CATSDHTGELFF | TGTGCCACCAGTGACCACACCGGGGAGCTGTTTTTT
- | - | TRBJ1-5 | TRBV9 | CASSVGHGPPQHF | TGTGCCAGCAGCGTGGGCCATGGGCCGCCCCAGCATTTT
- | TRBD2 | TRBJ2-1 | TRBV18 | CASSPLAGGQINEQFF | TGTGCCAGCTCACCCCTAGCGGGGGGACAAATTAATGAGCAGTTCTTC
once | - | TRBJ1-1 | TRBV5-6 | CASSLVGRREEAFF | TGTGCCAGCAGCTTGGTAGGGCGGAGGGAAGAAGCTTTCTTT
- | - | TRBJ2-6 | TRBV19 | CASRKVSGANVLTF | TGTGCCAGTAGGAAGGTCTCTGGGGCCAACGTCCTGACTTTC
- | - | TRBJ2-3 | TRBV12-5 | CASGLGGTQYF | TGTGCTAGTGGTTTGGGGGGTACGCAGTATTTT
- | - | TRBJ1-1 | TRBV30 | CAWVPPTGAAEAFF | TGTGCCTGGGTCCCACCCACAGGAGCGGCTGAAGCTTTCTTT
- | TRBD2 | TRBJ2-3 | TRBV24-1 | CATSGPSPSGAADTQYF | TGTGCCACCAGTGGCCCCTCGCCTAGCGGGGCTGCAGATACGCAGTATTTT
- | - | TRBJ2-7 | TRBV28 | CASSLSGLGHSSYEQYF | TGTGCCAGCAGTTTATCGGGACTCGGTCATAGCTCCTACGAGCAGTACTTC
- | - | TRBJ2-7 | TRBV19 | CASSMSPSSYEQYF | TGTGCCAGTAGTATGTCCCCGAGCTCCTACGAGCAGTACTTC
- | - | TRBJ2-3 | TRBV6-5 | CASSLSLMGYTTQYF | TGTGCCAGCAGCCTCAGTCTTATGGGCTATACTACGCAGTATTTT
- | - | TRBJ2-3 | TRBV30 | CAWRRAGTDTQYF | TGTGCCTGGCGTCGGGCGGGCACAGATACGCAGTATTTT
once | TRBD1 | TRBJ1-2 | TRBV6-5 | CASSRDRGQNYTF | TGTGCCAGCAGTCGGGACAGGGGGCAAAACTACACCTTC
once | - | TRBJ1-2 | TRBV11-3 | CASSLDTGIPYTF | TGTGCCAGCAGCTTAGATACGGGCATTCCCTACACCTTC
- | TRBD1 | TRBJ1-1 | TRBV7-3 | CASRWTGRMNTEAFF | TGTGCCAGCAGGTGGACAGGGCGCATGAACACTGAAGCTTTCTTT
- | - | TRBJ2-7 | TRBV12-3/TRBV12-4 | CASSYRFYEQYF | TGTGCCAGCAGTTACCGGTTTTACGAGCAGTACTTC
- | - | TRBJ2-1 | TRBV5-1 | CASRTFGGGEQFF | TGCGCCAGTCGGACTTTTGGCGGTGGTGAGCAGTTCTTC
- | TRBD2 | TRBJ2-3 | TRBV11-3 | CASSRRLAGASTDTQYF | TGTGCCAGCAGCAGGAGACTAGCGGGGGCTAGCACAGATACGCAGTATTTT
- | - | TRBJ1-2 | TRBV20-1 | CSARNYGYTF | TGCAGTGCTAGAAACTATGGCTACACCTTC
- | - | TRBJ1-1 | TRBV19 | CASFPSRRGVDTEAFF | TGTGCCAGTTTCCCCAGTCGGCGGGGCGTAGACACTGAAGCTTTCTTT
- | - | TRBJ1-1 | TRBV5-6 | CASSFDNRGTEAFF | TGTGCCAGCAGCTTCGATAACCGGGGGACTGAAGCTTTCTTT
- | TRBD1 | TRBJ2-7 | TRBV11-3 | CASSLRTGKSSYEQYF | TGTGCCAGCAGCTTAAGGACAGGGAAAAGCTCCTACGAGCAGTACTTC
- | TRBD1 | TRBJ2-2 | TRBV29-1 | CSADRGTGELFF | TGCAGCGCCGACAGGGGCACCGGGGAGCTGTTTTTT
- | - | TRBJ2-3 | TRBV4-1 | CASSQAGGRSTDTQYF | TGCGCCAGCAGCCAAGCTGGGGGCCGGAGCACAGATACGCAGTATTTT
- | - | TRBJ1-3 | TRBV7-9 | CASSLYPPTDTIYF | TGTGCCAGCAGCTTATACCCCCCGACGGACACCATATATTTT
- | - | TRBJ2-1 | TRBV29-1 | CSVLQGEGGNEQFF | TGCAGCGTCCTACAGGGTGAGGGTGGCAATGAGCAGTTCTTC
few | - | TRBJ2-7 | TRBV25-1 | CASSEYNEQYF | TGTGCCAGCAGTGAATACAACGAGCAGTACTTC